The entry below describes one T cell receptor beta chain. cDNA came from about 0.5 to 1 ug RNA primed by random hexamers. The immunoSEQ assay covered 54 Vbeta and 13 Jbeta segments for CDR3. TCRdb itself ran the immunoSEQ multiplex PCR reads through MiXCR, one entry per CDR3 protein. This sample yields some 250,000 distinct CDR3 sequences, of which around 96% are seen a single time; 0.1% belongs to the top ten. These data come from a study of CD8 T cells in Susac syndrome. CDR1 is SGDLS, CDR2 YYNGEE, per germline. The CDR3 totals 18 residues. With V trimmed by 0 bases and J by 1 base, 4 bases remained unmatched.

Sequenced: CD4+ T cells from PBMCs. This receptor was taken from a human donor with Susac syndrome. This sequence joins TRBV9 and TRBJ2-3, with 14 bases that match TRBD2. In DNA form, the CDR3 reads TGTGCCAGCAGCGTAGGACTAGCGGGAGGGCCTGGCACAGATACGCAGTATTTT. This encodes CASSVGLAGGPGTDTQYF.